Presented here are 28 T cell receptor beta chains from one specimen sequenced in a study of OX40 agonist ivuxolimab in advanced cancers. Libraries were prepared by immunoSEQ multiplex PCR; TCRdb keeps only in-frame clonotypes and omits some of them. The data show 30,000 to 40,000 clones, roughly four fifths seen once. The source was CD4+ or CD8+ T cells sorted from blood, collected in a trial of the OX40 agonist ivuxolimab. The receptors stem from an adult with an advanced solid tumor such as melanoma, head and neck, liver or kidney cancer.

The chain carries TRBV7-2 and TRBJ1-2; no reliable D call. Trimming removed 5 bases at V and 4 bases at J, with 14 bases between. The CDR3 is 14 amino acids. Germline values: CDR1 SGHTA, CDR2 FQGNSA. The CDR3 here is CASSPSPGSYGYTF. The CDR3, as DNA: TGTGCCAGCAGCCCATCACCGGGCAGCTATGGCTACACCTTC.

In its sample, this clone was seen once. The gene calls are TRBV29-1 and TRBJ1-4, with D hard to call. The CDR3 sequence is 11 residues long. Trimming cost V 7 bases and J 2 bases, with 5 bases left between them. The germline gives CDR1 SQVTM, CDR2 ANQGSEA. CDR3 sequence: CSGRTNEKLFF. The CDR3 coding sequence is TGCAGCGGACGGACTAATGAAAAACTGTTTTTT.

The J gene is TRBJ1-1, the V gene TRBV14, with 11 bases that match TRBD1. CDR1 is SGHDN, CDR2 FVKESK, per germline. The CDR3 runs to 17 residues. Trimming took 0 bases from V and 5 from J; bases not matched to a gene: 8. CDR3 sequence (DNA): TGTGCCAGCAGCCAAGATCTACCGGGACAGGGGGGAACTGAAGCTTTCTTT. Translation: CASSQDLPGQGGTEAFF.

The genes are TRBV6-5 and TRBJ2-3, with 8 bases matching TRBD1. The ends lost 6 bases at V and 5 bases at J; junction bases unmatched: 7. Germline CDR1 MNHEY, CDR2 SVGAGI. The CDR3 sequence is 14 residues long. DNA for the CDR3: TGTGCCAGCAGCCCTGGACAGGGAGGAGATACGCAGTATTTT. It translates to CASSPGQGGDTQYF.

The chain carries TRBV27 and TRBJ2-7; no clear D. Trimming stripped 2 bases from V and 0 bases from J, with 20 bases between. The CDR3 length is 18 residues. From germline, CDR1 is MNHEY and CDR2 SMNVEV (reference sequence). The CDR3 coding sequence is TGTGCCAGCAGTTTAGACCCCCTCAGTAGCCACAGCTCCTACGAGCAGTACTTC. It encodes CASSLDPLSSHSSYEQYF.

As concerns this clone: The junction differs from germline at one of its ends, possibly a read error. CDR3 sequence (DNA): TGTGCCTGGAGTCCCTCCCCTAGCAGTCAGCCCCAGCATTTT. Residues: CAWSPSPSSQPQHF. The chain couples TRBV30 to TRBJ1-5; D uncertain. The CDR3 contains 14 residues. Germline values: CDR1 GTSNPN, CDR2 SVGIG (reference sequence).

This rearrangement joins TRBV5-4 to TRBJ1-2, with 8 bases identical to TRBD1. Germline V gene lookup returns CDR1 SGHNT and CDR2 YYREEE (reference sequence). The V and J ends lost 4 bases and 8 bases, in that order; junction bases with no gene match: 10. The CDR3 extends over 14 amino acids. The CDR3: CASSPTTGGWGYTF. The DNA of the CDR3 is TGTGCCAGCAGCCCCACTACAGGGGGTTGGGGCTACACCTTC.

This clone was counted a single time. This chain links TRBV5-1 with TRBJ2-5; 9 bases are a match to TRBD1. This CDR3 has 15 residues. V lost 0 bases, J lost 5 bases, and 5 bases stayed unmatched. The germline CDR1 and CDR2 sequences are SGHRS and YFSETQ. The CDR3 reads CASSLAVGTGETQYF. The DNA for the CDR3 is TGCGCCAGCAGCTTGGCCGTCGGGACAGGGGAGACCCAGTACTTC.

V gene TRBV18 combines with J gene TRBJ2-3; 12 bases agree with TRBD2. The CDR3 is 18 amino acids. With V trimmed by 2 bases and J by 0 bases, 6 bases remained unmatched. The V gene's germline CDR1 is KGHSH and CDR2 LQKENI. CDR3 region: CASSPRTSGAPSTDTQYF. CDR3 bases: TGTGCCAGCTCACCAAGGACTAGCGGGGCTCCTAGCACAGATACGCAGTATTTT.

The CDR3 sequence is CASSYRGGYTF. The CDR3 region has the DNA TGTGCCAGCAGTTACAGGGGTGGCTACACCTTC. The chain recombines TRBV6-6 with TRBJ1-2, with TRBD1 as a possible D gene (5 bases). The V end lost 2 bases, the J end lost 7 bases, and 5 bases lay between the germline ends. This CDR3 is built from 11 residues. Germline loops: CDR1 MNHNY, CDR2 SVGAGI (reference sequence).

The chain recombines TRBV7-2 with TRBJ1-1, with D unresolved. Germline V gene lookup returns CDR1 SGHTA and CDR2 FQGNSA. The length of the CDR3 is 13 residues. The V and J ends lost 4 bases and 1 base respectively, with 7 bases between them. The CDR3 reads CASSSAPNTEAFF. CDR3 nucleotides: TGTGCCAGCAGCTCCGCCCCGAACACTGAAGCTTTCTTT.

This chain uses TRBV7-9 with TRBJ1-1; TRBD1 agrees at 7 bases. Unmatched junction bases numbered 12, after V lost 2 bases and J lost 3 bases. Looked up from germline, CDR1 is SEHNR and CDR2 is FQNEAQ (reference sequence). CDR3 size: 17 residues. In DNA form, the CDR3 reads TGTGCCAGCAGCTTACTGAGGGGGCGGTTTAGGGACACTGAAGCTTTCTTT. Translated: CASSLLRGRFRDTEAFF.

The count of this clone is one. The chain carries TRBV7-2 and TRBJ2-5, with TRBD2 matching over 9 bases. The last part of the DNA fits TRBJ2-7 better; the J call may be wrong. CDR3 length equals 18 residues. Germline V gene sequence: CDR1 SGHTA, CDR2 FQGNSA. CDR3 sequence (DNA): TGTGCCAGCAGCTTCCAGACTAGCGGAAGTACCCATTCCTACGAGCAGTACTTC. Translating gives CASSFQTSGSTHSYEQYF.

The rearrangement uses TRBV5-4 and TRBJ2-6, with D maybe TRBD2 (7 bases). Germline V gene sequence: CDR1 SGHNT, CDR2 YYREEE (reference sequence). The V end lost 7 bases, the J end lost 0 bases, and 11 bases lay between the germline ends. CDR3 length: 15 residues. Written as DNA, the CDR3 is TGTGCCAGCGATAGGGGGGGCTCTGGGGCCAACGTCCTGACTTTC. This sequence encodes CASDRGGSGANVLTF.

The chain is built from TRBV10-3 and TRBJ1-2, with a weak D call TRBD1 (5 bases). CDR3 size: 13 residues. Trimming left V 11 bases short and J 2 bases short, with 15 bases between. Germline-derived CDR1 and CDR2 are ENHRY and SYGVKD. Here the CDR3 reads CASRPRDNYGYTF. The CDR3 DNA reads as TGTGCCTCCCGGCCCCGGGACAACTATGGCTACACCTTC.

The V and J genes are TRBV7-8 and TRBJ1-5; D call uncertain. The CDR3 has 12 amino acids. V lost 3 bases, J lost 4 bases, and 4 bases lay in between. Germline V gives CDR1 SGHVS, CDR2 FQNEAQ. CDR3 bases: TGTGCCAGCAGCTTGGGGAATCAGCCCCAGCATTTT. Protein: CASSLGNQPQHF.

The chain couples TRBV28 to TRBJ2-7; tentatively, D is TRBD1 (6 bases). The CDR3 consists of 11 residues. Germline V gives CDR1 MDHEN, CDR2 SYDVKM. V was shortened by 5 bases and J by 5 bases, with 7 bases between the two germline ends. The CDR3 bases are TGTGCCAGCAGTACAGGGCACGAGCAGTACTTC. It is translated as CASSTGHEQYF.

The V gene is TRBV5-1, the J gene TRBJ1-1, with 11 bases aligning to TRBD1. Per the germline V gene, CDR1 is SGHRS and CDR2 is YFSETQ. J lost 4 bases, V lost 4 bases, and 15 bases had no gene match. The CDR3 spans 18 residues. CDR3 sequence: CASSPFAGQGGTGTEAFF. CDR3 DNA sequence: TGCGCCAGCAGCCCTTTTGCGGGACAGGGGGGTACGGGCACTGAAGCTTTCTTT.

The chain recombines TRBV19 with TRBJ1-1; 9 bases map to TRBD1. Germline values: CDR1 LNHDA, CDR2 SQIVND (reference sequence). The CDR3 contains 15 residues. Losses at the gene ends were 7 bases for V and 3 bases for J; bases not matched to a gene: 9. The CDR3 loop is CASKKTQGAYTEAFF. CDR3 in DNA: TGTGCCAGTAAAAAAACACAGGGGGCATACACTGAAGCTTTCTTT.

This clone was seen a handful of times. Other DNA sequences of this sample code for an identical CDR3. The rearrangement links TRBV7-8 to TRBJ1-1, with D unresolved. Germline-derived CDR1 and CDR2 are SGHVS and FQNEAQ. V was pared by 2 bases and J by 3 bases, with 7 bases between. The CDR3 spans 13 residues. CDR3 region: CASSLSEDTEAFF. In DNA, the CDR3 is TGTGCCAGCAGCTTATCAGAAGACACTGAAGCTTTCTTT.

The chain couples TRBV10-2 to TRBJ2-1; weak D call: TRBD2 (5 bases). CDR1 is WSHSY, CDR2 SAAADI, per germline. Trimming pared 3 bases from V and 0 bases from J, leaving 15 bases between. This CDR3 region has 17 residues. CDR3 sequence (DNA): TGCGCCAGCAGTGATCGCTCTCCGGGAACCTCCTACAATGAGCAGTTCTTC. Its translation: CASSDRSPGTSYNEQFF.

The chain is built from TRBV10-3 and TRBJ1-3; D not certain. Looked up from germline, CDR1 is ENHRY and CDR2 is SYGVKD. The ends were cut back, 8 bases at V and 8 bases at J, with 10 bases in the middle. CDR3 length: 11 amino acids. The CDR3 is CAISSGDTIYF. In DNA, the CDR3 is TGTGCCATCTCTAGCGGGGACACCATATATTTT.

The rearrangement links TRBV15 to TRBJ1-4, with 8 positions matching TRBD1. From germline, CDR1 is LNHNV and CDR2 YYDKDF (reference sequence). The CDR3 is made up of 13 amino acids. Trimming cost V 8 bases and J 8 bases; bases outside gene matches: 7. Here the CDR3 reads CATLDRADEKLFF. CDR3 nucleotide sequence: TGTGCCACCCTGGACAGGGCCGACGAAAAACTGTTTTTT.

The chain carries TRBV19 and TRBJ2-1; D is ambiguous. V was pared by 5 bases and J by 9 bases, with 8 bases between. CDR3 length equals 11 residues. CDR1 LNHDA and CDR2 SQIVND come from the germline V gene (reference sequence). The DNA for the CDR3 is TGTGCCAGTAGTCTCCGGGTTGAGCAGTTCTTC. Amino acids: CASSLRVEQFF.

The chain recombines TRBV7-9 with TRBJ2-7; 8 nucleotides align to TRBD1. CDR1 is SEHNR, CDR2 FQNEAQ, per germline (reference sequence). The CDR3 is 15 residues long. V dropped 5 bases and J dropped 7; count of bases not matched to a gene: 13. The DNA of the CDR3 is TGTGCCAGCAGCACCACCCAGGGGGCGTCGCATGAGCAGTACTTC. It translates to CASSTTQGASHEQYF. Full variable domain (rest looked up from reference TRBV7-9 and TRBJ2-7): DTGVSQNPRHKITKRGQNVTFRCDPISEHNRLYWYRQTLGQGPEFLTYFQNEAQLEKSRLLSDRFSAERPKGSFSTLEIQRTEQGDSAMYLCASSTTQGASHEQYFGPGTRLTVT.

This clone was detected once. This rearrangement joins TRBV5-1 to TRBJ2-7; TRBD1 matches at 9 bases. This CDR3 spans 16 amino acids. The J segment lost 4 bases and the V segment lost 1 base, leaving 9 bases of the junction unmatched. Germline assignment: CDR1 SGHRS and CDR2 YFSETQ. The CDR3 DNA reads as TGCGCCAGCAGCTTGACCACCGGGACAGGGCGGTACGAGCAGTACTTC. Translated, it gives CASSLTTGTGRYEQYF.

The chain's CDR3 is CASSSLYSPLTGQYSYEQYF. The CDR3 DNA is TGTGCCAGCAGTTCTCTTTACTCTCCCTTGACGGGACAATACTCCTACGAGCAGTACTTC. V gene TRBV28 combines with J gene TRBJ2-7; maybe TRBD1 (6 bases). The CDR3 loop spans 20 amino acids. Germline lookup yields CDR1 MDHEN and CDR2 SYDVKM. V was clipped by 4 bases and J by 0 bases, with 28 bases between them.

This chain links TRBV5-1 with TRBJ1-2; D is perhaps TRBD1 (5 bases). The germline CDR1 and CDR2 sequences are SGHRS and YFSETQ. The V and J ends lost 4 bases and 5 bases respectively, with 15 bases between them. The CDR3 length is 14 residues. CDR3 amino acids: CASSPGVQGYGYTF. CDR3 nucleotide sequence: TGCGCCAGCAGCCCCGGGGTTCAGGGATATGGCTACACCTTC.